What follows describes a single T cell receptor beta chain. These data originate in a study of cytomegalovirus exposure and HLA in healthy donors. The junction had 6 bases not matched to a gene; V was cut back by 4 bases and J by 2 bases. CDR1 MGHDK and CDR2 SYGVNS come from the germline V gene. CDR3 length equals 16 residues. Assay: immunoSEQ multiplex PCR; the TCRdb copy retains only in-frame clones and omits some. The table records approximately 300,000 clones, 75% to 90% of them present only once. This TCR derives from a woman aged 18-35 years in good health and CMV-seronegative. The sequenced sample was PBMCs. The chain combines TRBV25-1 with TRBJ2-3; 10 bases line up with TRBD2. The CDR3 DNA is TGTGCCAGCAGTGTACTAGCGGGAAGTATCACAGATACGCAGTATTTT. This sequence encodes CASSVLAGSITDTQYF.